These T cell receptor beta chains were read from a single sample in a study of memory CD4+ T cells and cytomegalovirus serostatus. Assay: immunoSEQ multiplex PCR; the TCRdb copy retains only in-frame clones and omits some. The top ten hold 0.67% of the sample, which has around 50,000 clones, 78% seen once. Sequencing used memory CD4+ T cells from blood. These receptor sequences come from an adult in good health and CMV-seronegative. The CDR3 runs from the conserved cysteine through the conserved F or W. A D gene is named only where the DNA matches it firmly. Clone size is stated in some rows and not others, as once, few, many or a class when expanded.

-	TRBV2	TRBJ2-1	TRBD2	CAATPKREVINEQFF	TGTGCCGCCACTCCCAAGCGGGAGGTAATCAATGAGCAGTTCTTC
-	TRBV2	TRBJ1-2	-	CASKPGYGYTF	TGTGCCAGCAAGCCGGGCTATGGCTACACCTTC
-	TRBV12-5	TRBJ1-4	-	CASGAGSTNEKLFF	TGTGCTAGTGGGGCGGGTTCAACTAATGAAAAACTGTTTTTT
-	TRBV5-4	TRBJ2-5	TRBD2	CASSLGASGVGETQYF	TGTGCCAGCAGCTTGGGGGCTAGCGGTGTGGGGGAGACCCAGTACTTC
-	TRBV7-9	TRBJ2-7	TRBD1	CASTPGTGALYEQYF	TGTGCCAGCACCCCCGGGACAGGAGCCCTGTACGAGCAGTACTTC
-	TRBV5-6	TRBJ2-1	TRBD1	CASSRRQGGLGEQFF	TGTGCCAGCAGCCGACGACAGGGCGGGTTGGGTGAGCAGTTCTTC
few	TRBV29-1	TRBJ2-5	TRBD2	CSGATSGQETQYF	TGCAGCGGCGCGACTAGCGGCCAAGAGACCCAGTACTTC
-	TRBV11-2	TRBJ2-3	-	CASSPSGEVTDTQYF	TGTGCCAGCAGCCCCTCGGGAGAGGTCACAGATACGCAGTATTTT
-	TRBV2	TRBJ2-7	-	CASTRRGYEQYF	TGTGCCAGCACCCGGAGGGGTTACGAGCAGTACTTC
-	TRBV7-9	TRBJ2-1	-	CASSLRSSKSRNEQFF	TGTGCCAGCAGCTTACGTAGCTCTAAAAGTCGGAATGAGCAGTTCTTC
-	TRBV28	TRBJ2-3	-	CASSLQGPIDTQYF	TGTGCCAGCAGCCTACAGGGCCCGATAGATACGCAGTATTTT
-	TRBV27	TRBJ2-1	-	CASSRGGPNEQFF	TGTGCCAGCAGCCGGGGTGGGCCAAATGAGCAGTTCTTC
-	TRBV12-5	TRBJ2-2	-	CASGLGAGGELFF	TGTGCTAGTGGTTTAGGGGCGGGCGGGGAGCTGTTTTTT
-	TRBV14	TRBJ2-7	-	CASSPRLFYEQYF	TGTGCCAGCAGCCCCCGACTTTTCTACGAGCAGTACTTC
-	TRBV30	TRBJ1-1	TRBD1	CASDRVNTEAFF	TGTGCCTCAGACAGGGTGAACACTGAAGCTTTCTTT
-	TRBV5-6	TRBJ1-1	TRBD1	CASSPGTGRNTEAFF	TGTGCCAGCAGCCCAGGGACAGGGCGGAACACTGAAGCTTTCTTT
-	TRBV5-4	TRBJ2-3	TRBD2	CASSPTSGSVADTQYF	TGTGCCAGCAGCCCGACTAGCGGGAGTGTCGCAGATACGCAGTATTTT
-	TRBV18	TRBJ1-5	-	CASSPRPLRYSNQPQHF	TGTGCCAGCTCACCACGTCCGTTGCGTTATAGCAATCAGCCCCAGCATTTT
-	TRBV10-1	TRBJ1-1	TRBD1	CASSHETGANTEAFF	TGCGCCAGCAGCCACGAGACAGGGGCGAACACTGAAGCTTTCTTT
once	TRBV5-8	TRBJ2-5	-	CASSSVPWETQYF	TGTGCCAGCAGCTCCGTTCCCTGGGAGACCCAGTACTTC
-	TRBV19	TRBJ1-2	TRBD1	CASSISGTGRTNYGYTF	TGTGCCAGTAGTATATCCGGGACAGGGAGAACTAACTATGGCTACACCTTC
-	TRBV19	TRBJ2-3	-	CASSGSWVTDTQYF	TGTGCCAGTAGCGGGAGCTGGGTCACAGATACGCAGTATTTT
-	TRBV6-1	TRBJ2-7	-	CASSEAGGSYEQYF	TGTGCCAGCAGTGAAGCGGGCGGATCCTACGAGCAGTACTTC
-	TRBV29-1	TRBJ2-3	TRBD2	CSVPNSGMGTDTQYF	TGCAGCGTTCCCAATAGCGGGATGGGCACAGATACGCAGTATTTT
-	TRBV28	TRBJ2-7	-	CASRKPGQAYEQYF	TGTGCCAGCAGAAAGCCGGGACAAGCCTACGAGCAGTACTTC
-	TRBV30	TRBJ1-1	-	CAWRGLTENTEAFF	TGTGCCTGGAGGGGGTTGACGGAGAACACTGAAGCTTTCTTT
-	TRBV7-2	TRBJ2-5	TRBD2	CASSRSGRVQETQYF	TGTGCCAGCAGCCGTAGCGGGAGGGTCCAAGAGACCCAGTACTTC
-	TRBV30	TRBJ1-5	TRBD1	CAWSPGTGSHQPQHF	TGTGCCTGGAGCCCCGGGACAGGGTCGCATCAGCCCCAGCATTTT
-	TRBV5-6	TRBJ2-7	-	CASSPTGQGDHEQYF	TGTGCCAGCAGCCCTACAGGGCAGGGAGACCACGAGCAGTACTTC
-	TRBV5-1	TRBJ2-5	-	CASSPGTVETQYF	TGCGCCAGCAGCCCGGGAACGGTCGAGACCCAGTACTTC
-	TRBV27	TRBJ2-2	TRBD2	CASSFRTSANTGELFF	TGTGCCAGCAGTTTCAGGACTAGCGCGAACACCGGGGAGCTGTTTTTT
once	TRBV11-2	TRBJ1-2	TRBD1	CASSFGTGLFGGYTF	TGTGCCAGCAGCTTTGGGACAGGACTCTTTGGTGGCTACACCTTC
-	TRBV28	TRBJ2-5	TRBD2	CASSGWAGGGGQETQYF	TGTGCCAGCAGTGGGTGGGCGGGAGGCGGTGGGCAAGAGACCCAGTACTTC
-	TRBV15	TRBJ2-7	TRBD2	CATSSDLAGPYEQYF	TGTGCCACCAGCAGCGATCTAGCGGGGCCCTACGAGCAGTACTTC
-	TRBV27	TRBJ1-4	TRBD1	CASSPLGQLLKKLFF	TGTGCCAGCAGTCCTCTGGGACAGCTGCTCAAAAAACTGTTTTTT
once	TRBV28	TRBJ2-7	-	CASKGSAGSYEQYF	TGTGCCAGCAAGGGGAGCGCTGGCTCCTACGAGCAGTACTTC
-	TRBV29-1	TRBJ1-2	-	CSARGGYYGYTF	TGCAGCGCTCGTGGGGGCTACTATGGCTACACCTTC
few	TRBV28	TRBJ2-5	-	CASSKMGALGETQYF	TGTGCCAGCAGTAAGATGGGGGCGTTGGGAGAGACCCAGTACTTC
-	TRBV6-1	TRBJ1-5	-	CASSVQGWSSNQPQHF	TGTGCCAGCAGTGTTCAGGGTTGGTCTAGCAATCAGCCCCAGCATTTT
-	TRBV4-2	TRBJ1-5	-	CASSQDLAAGVGNQPQHF	TGTGCCAGCAGCCAAGATCTTGCAGCGGGGGTGGGCAATCAGCCCCAGCATTTT
-	TRBV5-6	TRBJ2-7	-	CASSITGIGGAGGTYEQYF	TGTGCCAGCAGCATAACAGGGATAGGGGGGGCAGGGGGAACATACGAGCAGTACTTC
few	TRBV18	TRBJ2-5	TRBD1	CASSPSFRTGGIETQYF	TGTGCCAGCTCACCTTCATTCCGGACAGGGGGGATAGAGACCCAGTACTTC
-	TRBV19	TRBJ1-6	-	CASSMQGTLNSPLHF	TGTGCCAGTAGTATGCAAGGGACTTTGAATTCACCCCTCCACTTT
once	TRBV7-9	TRBJ2-2	-	CASSPRPWGNTNTGELFF	TGTGCCAGCAGCCCGAGGCCATGGGGAAACACGAACACCGGGGAGCTGTTTTTT
-	TRBV7-8	TRBJ1-5	-	CASSSDNSNQPQHF	TGTGCCAGCAGCTCGGACAATAGCAATCAGCCCCAGCATTTT
-	TRBV29-1	TRBJ2-3	-	CSGGPSTDTQYF	TGCAGCGGGGGGCCTAGCACAGATACGCAGTATTTT
-	TRBV29-1	TRBJ2-7	-	CSVVPHTLPHEQYF	TGCAGCGTCGTTCCCCACACGCTCCCCCACGAGCAGTACTTC
-	TRBV7-3	TRBJ2-2	-	CASSPAGHNTGELFF	TGTGCCAGCAGCCCTGCCGGACACAACACCGGGGAGCTGTTTTTT
-	TRBV6-5	TRBJ2-7	-	CASRDHVQGQQYF	TGTGCCAGCAGGGACCATGTGCAGGGGCAGCAGTACTTC